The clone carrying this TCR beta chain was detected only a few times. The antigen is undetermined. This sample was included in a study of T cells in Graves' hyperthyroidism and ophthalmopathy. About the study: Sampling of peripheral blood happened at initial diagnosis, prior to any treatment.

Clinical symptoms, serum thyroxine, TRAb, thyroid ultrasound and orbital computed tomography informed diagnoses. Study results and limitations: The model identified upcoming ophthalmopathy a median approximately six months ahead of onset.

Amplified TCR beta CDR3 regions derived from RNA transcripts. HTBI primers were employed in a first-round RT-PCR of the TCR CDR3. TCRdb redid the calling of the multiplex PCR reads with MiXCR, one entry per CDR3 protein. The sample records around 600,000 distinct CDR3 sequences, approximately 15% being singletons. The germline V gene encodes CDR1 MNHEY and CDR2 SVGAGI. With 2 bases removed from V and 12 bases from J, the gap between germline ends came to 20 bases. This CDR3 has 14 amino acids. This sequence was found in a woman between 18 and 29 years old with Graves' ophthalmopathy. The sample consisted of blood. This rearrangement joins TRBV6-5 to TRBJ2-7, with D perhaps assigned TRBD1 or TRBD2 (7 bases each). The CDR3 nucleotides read TGTGCCAGCAGTTACACGGGAGGCCGGGACAGTCTGTACTTC. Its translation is CASSYTGGRDSLYF.